What follows are 23 T cell receptor beta chains derived from one specimen sequenced in a study of CD8+CD57+ T cells in acquired aplastic anemia. Investigators profiled TCR beta VDJ and CDR3 from genomic DNA template. TCRdb fed the reads into MiXCR, producing one record per CDR3 protein. The table includes around 150,000 distinct CDR3 sequences, 45% to 50% detected once. Individuals selected for sequencing had exhibited CD8+CD57+ cell expansion on flow cytometry. Sequencing was performed on sorted CD4+, CD8+, or CD8+CD57+ T cells (not recorded which) from PBMCs. The receptors derive from a human donor with aplastic anemia.

The chain combines TRBV4-2 with TRBJ2-7; 8 nucleotides match TRBD2. Trimming removed 0 bases from V and 3 bases from J; junction bases left unmatched: 4. The germline V gene has CDR1 LGHNA and CDR2 YNFKEQ. The CDR3 is 15 amino acids. In DNA form, the CDR3 reads TGTGCCAGCAGCCAAGAAGACGGGGGGGACTACGAGCAGTACTTC. This sequence encodes CASSQEDGGDYEQYF.

At least ten counts were recorded for this clonotype. The gene calls are TRBV9 and TRBJ1-2; 7 bases are shared with TRBD1. Looked up from germline, CDR1 is SGDLS and CDR2 is YYNGEE. With V trimmed by 8 bases and J by 4 bases, 11 bases remained unmatched. The CDR3 extends over 14 amino acids. The CDR3 DNA reads TGTGCCAGTAAGAAACAGGGGAACTTCTATGGCTACACCTTC. Residues: CASKKQGNFYGYTF.

This clonotype was observed a single time. This sequence joins TRBV10-1 and TRBJ2-1, with 8 bases that match TRBD1. V shed 8 bases and J 9 bases; nucleotides not matched to a gene: 9. Germline CDR1 is WNHNN and CDR2 is SYGVQD (reference sequence). The CDR3 covers 13 residues. The CDR3: CASSRAGGSEQFF. Here the CDR3 DNA reads TGCGCCAGCTCCCGGGCAGGGGGCAGTGAGCAGTTCTTC.

Concerning this clonotype itself: The missing conserved phenylalanine or tryptophan at the end of this CDR3 makes a read error likely. The chain recombines TRBV15 with TRBJ1-4, with D maybe TRBD1 (5 bases). Trimming shortened V by 4 bases and J by 3 bases, and 12 bases separated the two germline ends. Looked up from germline, CDR1 is LNHNV and CDR2 is YYDKDF (reference sequence). The CDR3 runs 15 residues. The CDR3 here is CATSTADRANEKLFI. In DNA, the CDR3 is TGTGCCACCAGCACAGCCGACAGAGCTAATGAAAAACTGTTTATT.

This clonotype was observed a single time. J is TRBJ2-5 and V is TRBV6-6, with a weak D call TRBD1 (5 bases). The germline V gene encodes CDR1 MNHNY and CDR2 SVGAGI (reference sequence). CDR3 length equals 13 residues. V lost 6 bases and J 4 bases, leaving 12 bases between the germline ends. The CDR3 reads CASRFDSRETQYF. The CDR3 DNA follows: TGTGCCAGCAGGTTCGACAGCCGAGAGACCCAGTACTTC.

CDR3 in DNA: TGTGCCACCAGCAGAGTCCAGGTTATGCCCCAGCATTTT. Its protein product is CATSRVQVMPQHF. The chain employs TRBV15 and TRBJ1-5, with no clear D. There are 13 residues in the CDR3. V was cut by 1 base and J by 9 bases, with 10 bases left in between. Germline values: CDR1 LNHNV, CDR2 YYDKDF (reference sequence).

For this clonotype: Mismatch with germline at one junction end may stem from a read error. The V gene is TRBV3-1, the J gene TRBJ2-2; 8 bases align to TRBD1. Germline-derived CDR1 and CDR2 are LGHDT and YNNKEL (reference sequence). CDR3 length: 15 residues. The DNA of the CDR3 is TGTGCCAGCGGCCAGACAGGGGAAGACACCGGGGAGCTGTTTTTT. This encodes CASGQTGEDTGELFF.

On this clonotype: This may stem from a read error, because a much larger clone lies one nucleotide away. The V and J genes are TRBV9 and TRBJ2-1, with 8 bases that match TRBD2. CDR3 length: 15 residues. Germline V gives CDR1 SGDLS, CDR2 YYNGEE. DNA for the CDR3: TGTGCCAGCAGCGAGCGGGGGACCCCCTACAATGAGCAGCTCTTC. Translation: CASSERGTPYNEQLF.

The chain has TRBV7-9 and TRBJ2-5, with TRBD2 matching 8 bases. The CDR3 has 13 amino acids. V lost 3 bases, J lost 6 bases, and 3 bases stayed unmatched. Germline V gene lookup returns CDR1 SEHNR and CDR2 FQNEAQ (reference sequence). CDR3 sequence: CASSFSGGQTQYF. DNA of the CDR3: TGTGCCAGCAGCTTCAGCGGGGGACAGACCCAGTACTTC.

This clonotype appeared many times. The chain has TRBV12-3 or TRBV12-4 and TRBJ2-5; 8 bases are a match to TRBD2. The CDR3 covers 16 residues. V lost 6 bases to trimming and J lost 5 bases; unmatched junction nucleotides: 14. CDR3 protein: CASRGVNSGSRETQYF. CDR3 nucleotides: TGTGCCAGCAGGGGGGTAAACAGCGGGAGCCGGGAGACCCAGTACTTC.

The chain is built from TRBV10-3 and TRBJ2-7; no clear D. The germline V and J ends were trimmed by 3 bases and 12 bases, with 18 bases remaining between them. The length of the CDR3 is 13 residues. Per germline, CDR1 ENHRY and CDR2 SYGVKD. The CDR3 loop is CAISDFSAATGYF. The CDR3 coding sequence is TGTGCCATCAGTGATTTTTCGGCCGCGACGGGGTACTTC.

This clonotype appeared many times. This chain links TRBV15 with TRBJ1-2; possibly TRBD1 for D (5 bases). Germline V lookup: CDR1 LNHNV, CDR2 YYDKDF (reference sequence). The V end lost 7 bases, the J end lost 8 bases, and 17 bases lay between the germline ends. The CDR3 is 13 residues long. CDR3 in amino acids: CATTNRGTWGYTF. DNA for the CDR3: TGTGCCACCACTAATCGTGGGACGTGGGGCTACACCTTC. Filled out from reference TRBV15 and TRBJ1-2, the complete variable domain reads DAMVIQNPRYQVTQFGKPVTLSCSQTLNHNVMYWYQQKSSQAPKLLFHYYDKDFNNEADTPDNFQSRRPNTSFCFLDIRSPGLGDTAMYLCATTNRGTWGYTFGSGTRLTVV.

The chain employs TRBV10-1 and TRBJ2-1; TRBD2 matches at 11 bases. Germline CDR1 WNHNN, CDR2 SYGVQD (reference sequence). V shed 6 bases, J shed 8 bases, and the junction held 3 bases outside the gene matches. This CDR3 contains 13 residues. The DNA for the CDR3 is TGCGCCAGCAGCAGTAGCGGGGGGGATGAGCAGTTCTTC. Residues: CASSSSGGDEQFF.

This clonotype was observed a handful of times. This clone may be a read error of a much larger clone one base away. Here the CDR3 reads CASSQATDGPSYEQDF. The CDR3, as DNA: TGCGCCAGCAGCCAGGCCACAGACGGCCCCTCCTACGAGCAGGACTTC. The chain carries TRBV4-1 and TRBJ2-7, with D unclear. In germline, CDR1 is MGHRA, CDR2 YSYEKL. The CDR3 runs to 16 residues.

The V and J genes are TRBV29-1 and TRBJ1-2; D ambiguous. CDR3 size: 14 residues. Germline CDR1 is SQVTM and CDR2 is ANQGSEA. V was trimmed by 4 bases and J by 6 bases, leaving 18 bases between them. CDR3 nucleotides: TGCAGCGTTGGACCATTGCATTTTGATCATGGCTACACCTTC. Protein: CSVGPLHFDHGYTF.

This sequence joins TRBV9 and TRBJ2-7, with 10 bases aligning to TRBD2. This CDR3 has 14 amino acids. CDR1 and CDR2 (germline): SGDLS, YYNGEE. With V trimmed by 2 bases and J by 5 bases, 4 bases remained unmatched. The CDR3 reads CASSVWTSGHEQYF. Here the CDR3 DNA reads TGTGCCAGCAGCGTTTGGACTAGCGGCCACGAGCAGTACTTC.

This clonotype appeared many times. The chain combines TRBV20-1 with TRBJ2-5; 9 bases are a match to TRBD2. The CDR3 has 15 amino acids. CDR1 is DFQATT, CDR2 SNEGSKA, per germline (reference sequence). The V segment lost 3 bases and the J segment 4 bases; nucleotides outside the gene matches: 9. Written as DNA, the CDR3 is TGCAGTGCTAGCGTTTTAGCGGGAGCCGGAGAGACCCAGTACTTC. Translating it yields CSASVLAGAGETQYF.

This sequence joins TRBV7-2 and TRBJ2-7; 9 bases map to TRBD1. The CDR3 sequence is 15 residues long. V lost 6 bases, J lost 2 bases, and 8 bases stayed unmatched. Germline CDR1 reads SGHTA; CDR2 reads FQGNSA. CDR3 in amino acids: CASSRQGGKAYEQYF. For the CDR3, the DNA is TGTGCCAGCAGTCGACAGGGGGGAAAAGCCTACGAGCAGTACTTC.

The table lists this clonotype with many counts. The chain has TRBV7-9 and TRBJ1-2, with 8 bases fitting TRBD1. The CDR3 covers 14 residues. V lost 5 bases, J lost 4 bases, and 6 bases stayed unmatched. Germline values: CDR1 SEHNR, CDR2 FQNEAQ (reference sequence). The CDR3 bases are TGTGCCAGCAGCGGGACAGGACTCCTCTATGGCTACACCTTC. Translating it yields CASSGTGLLYGYTF.

The rearrangement uses TRBV15 and TRBJ2-1; D is ambiguous. V was shortened by 3 bases and J by 9 bases, with 12 bases between the two germline ends. This CDR3 has 13 residues. Germline assignment: CDR1 LNHNV and CDR2 YYDKDF (reference sequence). The CDR3 DNA follows: TGTGCCACCAGCAGGACGGGTCGCTTTGAGCAGTTCTTC. Protein product: CATSRTGRFEQFF. Full variable domain (outside the CDR3, taken from reference TRBV15 and TRBJ2-1): DAMVIQNPRYQVTQFGKPVTLSCSQTLNHNVMYWYQQKSSQAPKLLFHYYDKDFNNEADTPDNFQSRRPNTSFCFLDIRSPGLGDTAMYLCATSRTGRFEQFFGPGTRLTVL.

The CDR3 here is CSVQTSGAYNEQFF. The CDR3 DNA reads TGCAGCGTCCAAACTAGCGGGGCCTACAATGAGCAGTTCTTC. V is TRBV29-1 and J is TRBJ2-1; 10 bases align to TRBD2. Unmatched junction bases numbered 4, after V lost 6 bases and J lost 2 bases. Germline lookup yields CDR1 SQVTM and CDR2 ANQGSEA. The CDR3 spans 14 residues.

This clonotype was counted many times. The J gene is TRBJ2-3, the V gene TRBV7-3, with D possibly TRBD2 on 5 matching bases. The CDR3 runs 13 residues. From germline, CDR1 is SGHTA and CDR2 FQGTGA. V was shortened by 11 bases and J by 4 bases, with 16 bases between the two germline ends. The CDR3 sequence: CASQGGLADTQYF. The DNA for the CDR3 is TGTGCCTCGCAAGGCGGGCTGGCAGATACGCAGTATTTT. The entire variable domain, with the rest obtained from reference TRBV7-3 and TRBJ2-3, is as follows: GAGVSQTPSNKVTEKGKYVELRCDPISGHTALYWYRQSLGQGPEFLIYFQGTGAADDSGLPNDRFFAVRPEGSVSTLKIQRTERGDSAVYLCASQGGLADTQYFGPGTRLTVL.

This clonotype was seen ten or more times. This sequence joins TRBV4-1 and TRBJ1-1, with D unclear. CDR1 MGHRA and CDR2 YSYEKL come from the germline V gene. This CDR3 spans 13 amino acids. V was trimmed by 0 bases and J by 9 bases, leaving 11 bases between them. The CDR3 sequence is CASSQEGRAKAFF. CDR3 nucleotide sequence: TGCGCCAGCAGCCAAGAAGGGAGGGCGAAAGCTTTCTTT.